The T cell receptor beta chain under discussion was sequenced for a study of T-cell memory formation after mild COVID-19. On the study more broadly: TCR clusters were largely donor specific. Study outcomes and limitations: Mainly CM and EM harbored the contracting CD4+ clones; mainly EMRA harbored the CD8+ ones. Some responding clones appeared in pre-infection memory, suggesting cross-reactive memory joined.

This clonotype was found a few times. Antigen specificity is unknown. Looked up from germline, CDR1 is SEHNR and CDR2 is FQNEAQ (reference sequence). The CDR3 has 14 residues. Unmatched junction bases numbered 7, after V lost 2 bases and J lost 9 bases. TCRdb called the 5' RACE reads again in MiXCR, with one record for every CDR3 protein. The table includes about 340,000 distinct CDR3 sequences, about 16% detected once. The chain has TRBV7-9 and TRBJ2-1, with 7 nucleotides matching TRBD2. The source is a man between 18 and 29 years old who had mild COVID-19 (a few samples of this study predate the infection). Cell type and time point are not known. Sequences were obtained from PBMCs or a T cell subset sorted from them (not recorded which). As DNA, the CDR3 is TGTGCCAGCAGCTTATCGTCCGGGGGGAGTGAGCAGTTCTTC. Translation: CASSLSSGGSEQFF. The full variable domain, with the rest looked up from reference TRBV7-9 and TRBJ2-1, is DTGVSQNPRHKITKRGQNVTFRCDPISEHNRLYWYRQTLGQGPEFLTYFQNEAQLEKSRLLSDRFSAERPKGSFSTLEIQRTEQGDSAMYLCASSLSSGGSEQFFGPGTRLTVL.